The table lists the clone carrying this TCR beta chain with a few counts. Trimming at V came to 7 bases and at J to 6 bases, leaving 7 bases not matched to a gene. The CDR3 consists of 14 residues. The germline V gene encodes CDR1 KGHDR and CDR2 SFDVKD. Profiling relied on immunoSEQ multiplex PCR, and the TCRdb table lists in-frame clones only, not all of them. The data show tens of thousands of clones, around nine tenths seen once. The data stem from a study of blood T cell repertoires in COVID-19. The chain employs TRBV24-1 and TRBJ2-1; 8 bases align to TRBD1. The sample taken for sequencing was peripheral blood. This clonotype originated in a man aged 55 to 69 with COVID-19, enrolled during active disease. The CDR3 DNA reads as TGTGCCACCAGAACAGGGGGGAAACTCAATGAGCAGTTCTTC. Translation gives CATRTGGKLNEQFF.